This T cell receptor (beta chain) was sequenced during a study of T cell responses to AZD1222 COVID-19 vaccine. The protocol was immunoSEQ multiplex PCR, while the TCRdb copy is restricted to in-frame clones and leaves out a portion. The data hold around 100,000 clones, with 70% to 90% observed a single time. Points from the study as a whole: Without day 14 samples, only post-peak T cell repertoires were studied.

Points on this clone: Its matching antigen is unknown.

Trimming took 0 bases from V and 0 from J, leaving 6 bases between them. The CDR3 has 14 residues. Germline assignment: CDR1 LGHDT and CDR2 YNNKEL (reference sequence). The sample consisted of peripheral blood, taken on day 0 of MenACWY control vaccination. This TCR came from an adult in good health. The chain recombines TRBV3-1 (or the pseudogene TRBV3-2) with TRBJ2-7; D is unclear. This CDR3 reads CASSQDWGSYEQYF. The CDR3 bases are TGTGCCAGCAGCCAAGACTGGGGCTCCTACGAGCAGTACTTC.